Each of the 27 T cell receptor beta chains below was sequenced from the same sample in a study of control samples from healthy donors and cancer patients (dated by TCRdb to 2018 to 2021). Libraries were prepared through the immunoSEQ multiplex PCR assay. The immuneACCESS repertoire file appears here via TCRdb, limited to in-frame rearrangements. These files lack a portion of the clones; in checked studies, under half of the deficit traces to unresolved V genes, and the cause of the others is not known. Within this sample are fewer than 100,000 clones, with roughly 84% of them counted one time only. The ten most abundant clones make up under 7.5% of the sample. Sequencing input: blood. The receptors were sampled from a woman between 45 and 65 years old in good health.

This clone was seen just once. CDR3: CASSRRRGSADTQYF. The CDR3 coding sequence is TGTGCCAGCAGTAGGAGAAGGGGGTCGGCAGATACGCAGTATTTT. The chain carries TRBV11-3 and TRBJ2-3, with D perhaps matching TRBD1 (6 bases). V shed 6 bases and J shed 4 bases, with 17 bases lying between them. Germline V CDR1 and CDR2: SGHNT, YENEEA. This CDR3 has 15 amino acids.

By frequency in the sample, this clone is large. The V call is TRBV6-1, the J call TRBJ2-2; D gene ambiguous. CDR1 is MNHNS and CDR2 is SASEGT in the germline V gene. The V gene lost 2 bases and the J gene lost 2 bases, with 0 bases spanning the gap. The CDR3 has 12 amino acids. The CDR3 DNA reads TGTGCCAGCAGTGAAAACACCGGGGAGCTGTTTTTT. Protein: CASSENTGELFF.

The V gene is TRBV10-2, the J gene TRBJ1-1; D remains ambiguous. Germline CDR1 and CDR2: WSHSY and SAAADI. The CDR3 extends over 11 amino acids. Trimming removed 0 bases from V and 6 bases from J, with 2 bases in between. The chain's CDR3 is CASSESAEAFF. The DNA for the CDR3 is TGCGCCAGCAGTGAGTCGGCTGAAGCTTTCTTT.

The genes are TRBV6-1 and TRBJ1-1, with D uncertain. CDR1 and CDR2 from the germline V gene are MNHNS and SASEGT. The V and J ends lost 4 bases and 5 bases respectively, with 20 bases between them. The CDR3 covers 16 residues. The CDR3 sequence is CASSVQGTGAGTEAFF. DNA of the CDR3: TGTGCCAGCAGTGTACAAGGTACGGGAGCTGGTACTGAAGCTTTCTTT.

V usage is TRBV5-6 and J usage is TRBJ2-2, with TRBD1 matching 8 bases. CDR3 length: 15 residues. Trimming took 3 bases from V and 7 from J; bases not matched to a gene: 8. CDR1 is SGHDT and CDR2 is YYEEEE in the germline V gene. CDR3 nucleotide sequence: TGTGCCAGCAGCTATGGACAGGGCATAGGCGGGGAGCTGTTTTTT. Its translation is CASSYGQGIGGELFF.

This chain uses TRBV5-1 with TRBJ2-7; 8 bases align to TRBD1. CDR1 is SGHRS, CDR2 YFSETQ, per germline. Losses at the gene ends were 4 bases for V and 3 bases for J; bases not matched to a gene: 9. This CDR3 has 15 residues. CDR3 protein: CASSRTTGGNYEQYF. The DNA of the CDR3 is TGCGCCAGCAGCCGAACTACAGGGGGGAACTACGAGCAGTACTTC.

The chain carries TRBV3-1 (or the pseudogene TRBV3-2) and TRBJ1-3, with a tentative D call TRBD1 (5 bases). CDR1 and CDR2 from the germline V gene are LGHDT and YNNKEL (reference sequence). V was clipped by 0 bases and J by 4 bases, with 16 bases between them. The CDR3 consists of 17 residues. CDR3 DNA sequence: TGTGCCAGCAGCCAAGAAATAGGGACCTTAGGCGGAAACACCATATATTTT. Amino acid sequence: CASSQEIGTLGGNTIYF.

The rearrangement joins TRBV29-1 to TRBJ2-7; D might be TRBD1 (7 bases). CDR1 and CDR2 (germline): SQVTM, ANQGSEA. Between the trimmed V and J ends, which lost 7 bases and 3 bases, there was a span of 16 bases. This CDR3 comprises 13 residues. The CDR3 DNA is TGCAGCGGGCGGGACAGTACACACTACGAGCAGTACTTC. Its protein is CSGRDSTHYEQYF.

The rearrangement uses TRBV19 and TRBJ1-2, with 7 bases lining up with TRBD1. The CDR3 sequence is 13 residues long. Germline trimming cut 5 bases from V and 2 bases from J; bases unmatched to any gene: 2. Germline V lookup: CDR1 LNHDA, CDR2 SQIVND (reference sequence). CDR3 nucleotide sequence: TGTGCCAGTAGTCCGGGACAGAACTATGGCTACACCTTC. Protein sequence: CASSPGQNYGYTF.

The chain employs TRBV7-2 and TRBJ1-6; D gene ambiguous. Germline CDR1 SGHTA, CDR2 FQGNSA. The CDR3 has 14 amino acids. Trimming took off 5 bases at V and 9 bases at J, with 14 bases between the two ends. The CDR3 region has the DNA TGTGCCAGCAGCCAAAAGATCTCCCCTTCACCCCTCCACTTT. It encodes CASSQKISPSPLHF.

The chain employs TRBV5-4 and TRBJ2-1; 7 bases are a match to TRBD2. V shed 9 bases and J 7 bases; nucleotides not matched to a gene: 16. Germline V gene data show CDR1 as SGHNT and CDR2 as YYREEE (reference sequence). There are 15 residues in the CDR3. DNA of the CDR3: TGTGCCACCGAGGTAGCGGGCGGGTTTTGGAATGAGCAGTTCTTC. It specifies CATEVAGGFWNEQFF.

This CDR3 reads CASVSGTGELFF. CDR3 DNA: TGTGCCAGCGTCTCAGGCACCGGGGAGCTGTTTTTT. The rearrangement uses TRBV2 and TRBJ2-2, with D unresolved. The CDR3 is 12 amino acids. Trimming took 8 bases from V and 4 from J, leaving 8 bases between them. Germline lookup yields CDR1 SNHLY and CDR2 FYNNEI.

The chain joins TRBV30 to TRBJ1-2, with D unresolved. The germline V gene has CDR1 GTSNPN and CDR2 SVGIG (reference sequence). Trimming took off 3 bases at V and 1 base at J, with 9 bases between the two ends. The CDR3 runs to 13 residues. The CDR3 loop is CAWRDGLNYGYTF. The CDR3 DNA is TGTGCCTGGAGAGATGGACTTAACTATGGCTACACCTTC.

The V call is TRBV5-1, the J call TRBJ1-2; D unclear. The V end was cut by 0 bases, the J end by 7 bases, with 10 bases between. The CDR3 spans 13 residues. Germline V gene sequence: CDR1 SGHRS, CDR2 YFSETQ. CDR3 nucleotide sequence: TGCGCCAGCAGCTTGGGGCAGGTTCCTGGCTACACCTTC. Encoded protein: CASSLGQVPGYTF.

The rearrangement uses TRBV20-1 and TRBJ2-3; no firm D call. Germline-derived CDR1 and CDR2 are DFQATT and SNEGSKA (reference sequence). The CDR3 has 11 amino acids. V dropped 1 base and J dropped 6 bases, with 5 bases sitting between them. CDR3 nucleotide sequence: TGCAGTGCTAGAGGCTTGGATACGCAGTATTTT. Translated, it gives CSARGLDTQYF.

The chain carries TRBV5-5 and TRBJ1-3, with 9 bases that match TRBD1. The CDR3 contains 15 residues. The germline gives CDR1 SGHKS, CDR2 YYEKEE (reference sequence). V shed 0 bases and J 8 bases; nucleotides not matched to a gene: 6. The CDR3, as DNA: TGTGCCAGCAGCTTGGCCGGGGGACAGGGTTACACCATATATTTT. It encodes CASSLAGGQGYTIYF. Based on the CDR3 plus reference TRBV5-5 and TRBJ1-3, the full variable domain is DAGVTQSPTHLIKTRGQQVTLRCSPISGHKSVSWYQQVLGQGPQFIFQYYEKEERGRGNFPDRFSARQFPNYSSELNVNALLLGDSALYLCASSLAGGQGYTIYFGEGSWLTVV.

This rearrangement joins TRBV19 to TRBJ1-2, with TRBD1 matching over 7 bases. CDR1 is LNHDA and CDR2 is SQIVND in the germline V gene (reference sequence). V gave up 2 bases and J gave up 5 bases; unmatched junction bases: 8. The CDR3 contains 15 residues. The CDR3 loop is CASSITAGGMYGYTF. The DNA of the CDR3 is TGTGCCAGTAGTATAACGGCAGGGGGAATGTATGGCTACACCTTC.

The chain employs TRBV30 and TRBJ1-3; D is undetermined. V lost 4 bases, J lost 4 bases, and 5 bases lay in between. This CDR3 is built from 11 residues. The germline CDR1 and CDR2 sequences are GTSNPN and SVGIG (reference sequence). The CDR3 region has the DNA TGTGCCTGGACAGAGGGAAACACCATATATTTT. It codes for CAWTEGNTIYF.

CDR3 in DNA: TGCGCCAGCAGCCGGGGGTACGGGACACTGAACACCGGGGAGCTGTTTTTT. Amino acid sequence: CASSRGYGTLNTGELFF. V is TRBV5-1 and J is TRBJ2-2; either TRBD1 or TRBD2 may supply D (6 bases each). The V and J ends lost 4 bases and 1 base respectively, with 17 bases between them. The germline V gene encodes CDR1 SGHRS and CDR2 YFSETQ. CDR3 length: 17 amino acids. The complete variable domain, with remaining parts taken from reference TRBV5-1 and TRBJ2-2, reads KAGVTQTPRYLIKTRGQQVTLSCSPISGHRSVSWYQQTPGQGLQFLFEYFSETQRNKGNFPGRFSGRQFSNSRSEMNVSTLELGDSALYLCASSRGYGTLNTGELFFGEGSRLTVL.

The J gene is TRBJ2-1, the V gene TRBV5-4; 16 positions agree with TRBD2. This CDR3 region has 19 residues. CDR1 is SGHNT, CDR2 YYREEE, per germline (reference sequence). The V gene end was trimmed by 4 bases and the J gene end by 10 bases; junction bases not matched to a gene: 17. The CDR3 is CASSPSPGLAGGPLGEQFF. The CDR3 nucleotides are TGTGCCAGCAGCCCGTCTCCGGGACTAGCGGGGGGGCCTCTTGGGGAGCAGTTCTTC.

The chain carries TRBV3-1 (or the pseudogene TRBV3-2) and TRBJ2-1; 10 nucleotides match TRBD2. Germline V gene lookup returns CDR1 LGHDT and CDR2 YNNKEL (reference sequence). This CDR3 contains 15 residues. Unmatched junction bases numbered 4, after V lost 2 bases and J lost 6 bases. CDR3 in DNA: TGTGCCAGCAGCCAACCTAGCGGGGGAAGCAATGAGCAGTTCTTC. Amino acids: CASSQPSGGSNEQFF.

The rearrangement joins TRBV10-3 to TRBJ2-2; tentative D call: TRBD1 (6 bases). The CDR3 is made up of 14 amino acids. Per germline, CDR1 ENHRY and CDR2 SYGVKD. The V gene lost 6 bases and the J gene lost 0 bases, with 8 bases spanning the gap. The CDR3 sequence: CAIRGASNTGELFF. The CDR3 DNA sequence: TGTGCCATCAGGGGGGCCTCGAACACCGGGGAGCTGTTTTTT.

V is TRBV5-1 and J is TRBJ2-1; 8 nucleotides agree with TRBD2. Germline assignment: CDR1 SGHRS and CDR2 YFSETQ. V shed 0 bases and J 8 bases; nucleotides not matched to a gene: 7. The CDR3 runs 15 residues. DNA of the CDR3: TGCGCCAGCAGCTTGGGGGGGACTAGTTTCGATGAGCAGTTCTTC. The encoded protein is CASSLGGTSFDEQFF.

V usage is TRBV7-9 and J usage is TRBJ1-2; 8 bases match TRBD1. Losses at the gene ends were 4 bases for V and 5 bases for J; bases not matched to a gene: 12. The CDR3 covers 16 residues. The germline gives CDR1 SEHNR, CDR2 FQNEAQ (reference sequence). The CDR3 is CASSYEVAGGKYGYTF. The CDR3 DNA is TGTGCCAGCAGCTACGAGGTAGCAGGGGGCAAGTATGGCTACACCTTC.

With regard to this clone: The junction departs from germline at one end; a sequencing error may be responsible. J is TRBJ1-2 and V is TRBV3-1 (or the pseudogene TRBV3-2); D might be TRBD1 (5 bases). Germline assignment: CDR1 LGHDT and CDR2 YNNKEL (reference sequence). The CDR3 is 12 amino acids. The chain's CDR3 is CASSQDAGTGSF. The CDR3 DNA reads TGTGCCAGCAGCCAAGATGCAGGCACAGGTAGCTTC.

This chain uses TRBV18 with TRBJ2-1; D call uncertain. Germline V gene sequence: CDR1 KGHSH, CDR2 LQKENI. V shed 3 bases and J shed 5 bases, with 11 bases lying between them. This CDR3 region has 14 residues. The CDR3 protein is CASSPGRADNEQFF. The CDR3 DNA is TGTGCCAGCTCACCGGGTCGGGCGGACAATGAGCAGTTCTTC.

The chain recombines TRBV11-2 with TRBJ2-7; 7 nucleotides agree with TRBD1. Per the germline V gene, CDR1 is SGHAT and CDR2 is FQNNGV. V shed 3 bases, J shed 6 bases, and the junction held 5 bases outside the gene matches. The CDR3 runs 13 residues. The chain's CDR3 is CASSLGQSGEQYF. The CDR3 region has the DNA TGTGCCAGCAGCTTGGGACAGTCAGGCGAGCAGTACTTC.